The 26 T cell receptor beta chains listed next were all sequenced from one sample in a study of response to subunit inactivated influenza vaccine. MiXCR, applied by TCRdb to the RT-PCR reads, yields one record per CDR3 protein. The sample has over 300,000 distinct CDR3 sequences, just over 20% seen once. The sample here was PBMCs from blood, taken around 22 months after vaccination. The receptors were gathered from a man in his fifties or sixties who received an inactivated influenza vaccine.

The V call is TRBV4-2, the J call TRBJ1-4; D remains unclear. This CDR3 contains 15 residues. V was clipped by 7 bases and J by 0 bases, with 12 bases between them. Per the germline V gene, CDR1 is LGHNA and CDR2 is YNFKEQ. The CDR3 loop reads CASKREAATNEKLFF. The CDR3 DNA follows: TGTGCCAGCAAGAGGGAGGCAGCAACTAATGAAAAACTGTTTTTT.

The chain links TRBV13 to TRBJ2-1; D ambiguous. Trimming stripped 0 bases from V and 6 bases from J, with 15 bases between. This CDR3 comprises 16 residues. Germline CDR1 reads PRHDT; CDR2 reads FYEKMQ (reference sequence). The CDR3 bases are TGTGCCAGCAGCTTAGGTTCCAGCCTTTTTAGCAATGAGCAGTTCTTC. Amino acids: CASSLGSSLFSNEQFF.

This clonotype was picked up many times. V is TRBV6-5 and J is TRBJ2-2, with D perhaps matching TRBD1 or TRBD2 (5 bases each). This CDR3 is built from 13 residues. Germline CDR1 MNHEY, CDR2 SVGAGI. V shed 4 bases and J shed 5 bases, with 8 bases lying between them. The CDR3 DNA reads as TGTGCCAGCAGTTTCTGGGGGACCGGGGAGCTGTTTTTT. Amino acid sequence: CASSFWGTGELFF.

Only one count was recorded for this clonotype. This may be a read error, as it is one base from a much larger clone. The chain is built from TRBV4-1 and TRBJ1-1, with D hard to call. Germline CDR1 and CDR2: MGHRA and YSYEKL. V lost 2 bases to trimming and J lost 10 bases, with 14 bases between them. The length of the CDR3 is 13 residues. The CDR3 is CASSQTSLGGAFF. The CDR3 DNA follows: TGCGCCAGCAGCCAAACGTCTCTCGGCGGAGCTTTCTTT.

Only a few counts were recorded for this clonotype. This sequence joins TRBV7-9 and TRBJ2-7, with D perhaps matching TRBD2 (5 bases). The CDR3 spans 13 residues. V lost 3 bases, J lost 7 bases, and 13 bases lay in between. CDR1 is SEHNR, CDR2 FQNEAQ, per germline (reference sequence). The CDR3 region is CASSFETTGEQYF. Here the CDR3 DNA reads TGTGCCAGCAGCTTCGAGACTACGGGGGAGCAGTACTTC.

The V gene is TRBV29-1, the J gene TRBJ2-3; D is ambiguous. The CDR3 totals 13 residues. The V and J ends lost 1 base and 3 bases respectively, with 8 bases between them. The germline V gene encodes CDR1 SQVTM and CDR2 ANQGSEA. The CDR3 DNA follows: TGCAGCGTTGAAGGGGCCATGACAGATACGCAGTATTTT. Translation gives CSVEGAMTDTQYF.

This chain uses TRBV6-1 with TRBJ1-2, with D hard to call. Trimming stripped 5 bases from V and 4 bases from J, with 14 bases between. The length of the CDR3 is 14 residues. Germline CDR1 MNHNS, CDR2 SASEGT. The CDR3 region is CASSLQPQGYGYTF. The CDR3 DNA reads TGTGCCAGCAGTCTCCAGCCTCAAGGCTATGGCTACACCTTC.

This clonotype was seen a handful of times. This chain connects TRBV6-1 to TRBJ1-6; D gene ambiguous. Trimming removed 8 bases at V and 1 base at J, with 9 bases between. This CDR3 has 14 residues. The germline V gene encodes CDR1 MNHNS and CDR2 SASEGT. CDR3 loop: CASVRASYNSPLHF. The CDR3 bases are TGTGCCAGCGTCCGAGCGTCCTATAATTCACCCCTCCACTTT.

This sequence joins TRBV6-5 and TRBJ1-3; D remains unclear. The CDR3 totals 15 residues. Germline V lookup: CDR1 MNHEY, CDR2 SVGAGI. The V and J ends lost 2 bases and 0 bases respectively, with 8 bases between them. CDR3 in amino acids: CASSYVGISGNTIYF. The DNA for the CDR3 is TGTGCCAGCAGTTACGTAGGGATCTCTGGAAACACCATATATTTT.

This rearrangement joins TRBV12-3 or TRBV12-4 to TRBJ1-3; D gene ambiguous. Trimming took 3 bases from V and 0 from J, leaving 9 bases between them. The CDR3 runs to 15 residues. The CDR3 sequence is CASSLHGNSGNTIYF. The CDR3, as DNA: TGTGCCAGCAGTTTGCACGGAAACTCTGGAAACACCATATATTTT.

In its sample, this clonotype was seen a few times. This chain joins TRBV10-3 and TRBJ2-1, with TRBD2 identical over 8 bases. The germline CDR1 and CDR2 sequences are ENHRY and SYGVKD. This CDR3 spans 17 amino acids. J was trimmed by 1 base and V by 8 bases; bases with no gene match: 13. CDR3 DNA: TGTGCCATCGGGGGAACCCCTAGCGGGCCGTCCTACAATGAGCAGTTCTTC. Its protein is CAIGGTPSGPSYNEQFF.

The table lists this clonotype with a few counts. The genes are TRBV20-1 and TRBJ1-1; TRBD1 might be the D (5 bases). Trimming stripped 2 bases from V and 1 base from J, with 8 bases between. The germline V gene encodes CDR1 DFQATT and CDR2 SNEGSKA (reference sequence). This CDR3 contains 13 residues. The CDR3 bases are TGCAGTGCTAGATTTGACAGGAACACTGAAGCTTTCTTT. Translating gives CSARFDRNTEAFF.

The rearrangement links TRBV2 to TRBJ2-1, with D perhaps matching TRBD1 or TRBD2 (5 bases each). CDR1 and CDR2 from the germline V gene are SNHLY and FYNNEI. Deletions cut 9 bases from V and 2 bases from J, with 11 bases between. The CDR3 runs 13 residues. This CDR3 is CASGQLAYNEQFF. In DNA, the CDR3 is TGTGCCAGTGGACAACTAGCCTACAATGAGCAGTTCTTC. The full variable domain, completed using reference TRBV2 and TRBJ2-1, is EPEVTQTPSHQVTQMGQEVILRCVPISNHLYFYWYRQILGQKVEFLVSFYNNEISEKSEIFDDQFSVERPDGSNFTLKIRSTKLEDSAMYFCASGQLAYNEQFFGPGTRLTVL.

Only a few counts were recorded for this clonotype. The chain combines TRBV10-2 with TRBJ2-5; D may match TRBD1 or TRBD2 (7 bases each). The CDR3 extends over 16 amino acids. V was shortened by 0 bases and J by 4 bases, with 15 bases between the two germline ends. Germline V lookup: CDR1 WSHSY, CDR2 SAAADI. The CDR3 coding sequence is TGCGCCAGCAGTGAGTCGAGTCCCAGGGGGGGAGAGACCCAGTACTTC. Translation gives CASSESSPRGGETQYF.

This clonotype has only a few counts. The rearrangement joins TRBV11-2 to TRBJ2-1; 9 bases are shared with TRBD2. Trimming at V came to 5 bases and at J to 4 bases, leaving 6 bases not matched to a gene. The CDR3 contains 15 residues. Germline CDR1 is SGHAT and CDR2 is FQNNGV. DNA of the CDR3: TGTGCCAGCAGCCCCGCTAGCGGGGAATACAATGAGCAGTTCTTC. Protein: CASSPASGEYNEQFF.

This chain joins TRBV20-1 and TRBJ2-7, with D maybe TRBD2 (6 bases). Germline V gene sequence: CDR1 DFQATT, CDR2 SNEGSKA (reference sequence). CDR3 size: 12 residues. The ends were cut back, 6 bases at V and 5 bases at J, with 14 bases in the middle. This chain's CDR3 is CSATRTFDEQYF. CDR3 DNA: TGCAGTGCGACTAGGACCTTCGACGAGCAGTACTTC.

The chain recombines TRBV20-1 with TRBJ2-7; 9 bases match TRBD1. The germline CDR1 and CDR2 sequences are DFQATT and SNEGSKA (reference sequence). J gave up 2 bases and V 5 bases, and 10 bases lay outside the gene matches. CDR3 length: 15 residues. As DNA, the CDR3 is TGCAGTGCTGGGGTCGACAGGGGGGCCCCCTACGAGCAGTACTTC. It encodes CSAGVDRGAPYEQYF.

The chain joins TRBV20-1 to TRBJ2-3, with 7 bases fitting TRBD2. Germline lookup yields CDR1 DFQATT and CDR2 SNEGSKA (reference sequence). The CDR3 runs 15 residues. Trimming at V came to 6 bases and at J to 0 bases, leaving 9 bases not matched to a gene. DNA of the CDR3: TGCAGTGCCCACGCCCTAGCGGAAAGCACAGATACGCAGTATTTT. Protein sequence: CSAHALAESTDTQYF.

The rearrangement uses TRBV29-1 and TRBJ2-1; D ambiguous. The CDR3 has 15 residues. Trimming removed 4 bases from V and 6 bases from J, with 19 bases in between. CDR1 and CDR2 from the germline V gene are SQVTM and ANQGSEA. CDR3 coding DNA: TGCAGCGTTGTGAACCACTCCAACCCGCCCAATGAGCAGTTCTTC. Translating gives CSVVNHSNPPNEQFF.

CDR3 residues: CATKGQTVYEQYF. DNA for the CDR3: TGTGCCACCAAGGGACAGACCGTCTACGAGCAGTACTTC. This chain joins TRBV6-1 and TRBJ2-7; 7 bases match TRBD1. With V trimmed by 10 bases and J by 3 bases, 9 bases remained unmatched. CDR3 size: 13 residues. CDR1 MNHNS and CDR2 SASEGT come from the germline V gene.

This clonotype was counted between two and nine times. J is TRBJ2-3 and V is TRBV21-1; TRBD2 was called by the table and not checked on the DNA. TRBV21-1 is a listed pseudogene. The CDR3 has 16 residues. CDR3 DNA: TGTGCCAGCAGCCGGGTGGGGGAGATTACTGCAGATACGCAGTATTTT. Amino acid sequence: CASSRVGEITADTQYF.

This clonotype was picked up many times. J is TRBJ1-1 and V is TRBV12-3 or TRBV12-4; 9 nucleotides match TRBD1. J lost 4 bases, V lost 7 bases, and 7 bases had no gene match. The CDR3 is made up of 14 amino acids. The CDR3: CASIPGQGFTEAFF. Here the CDR3 DNA reads TGTGCCAGCATTCCGGGACAGGGTTTCACTGAAGCTTTCTTT.

The V gene is TRBV28, the J gene TRBJ1-1; 8 bases match TRBD1. The germline CDR1 and CDR2 sequences are MDHEN and SYDVKM. The CDR3 length is 15 residues. V lost 4 bases, J lost 2 bases, and 6 bases stayed unmatched. CDR3 bases: TGTGCCAGCAGTTCAGCCGGGACAGGAAACACTGAAGCTTTCTTT. This encodes CASSSAGTGNTEAFF.

In its sample, this clonotype was seen a few times. The chain combines TRBV12-3 or TRBV12-4 with TRBJ1-2; D is uncertain. V shed 4 bases and J shed 3 bases, with 9 bases lying between them. This CDR3 is 13 amino acids long. CDR3 DNA: TGTGCCAGCAGTTCGGCGGACGACTATGGCTACACCTTC. This translates into CASSSADDYGYTF.

This clonotype was detected a few times. The chain links TRBV28 to TRBJ2-1; the D is unclear. V lost 8 bases to trimming and J lost 5 bases, with 13 bases between them. Germline CDR1 and CDR2: MDHEN and SYDVKM. The CDR3 consists of 13 residues. In DNA form, the CDR3 reads TGTGCCAGCTCTGAGACACCGAACAATGAGCAGTTCTTC. It yields the protein CASSETPNNEQFF.

V gene TRBV6-2 or TRBV6-3 combines with J gene TRBJ1-1, with D unclear. The CDR3 is 16 amino acids. V was pared by 5 bases and J by 1 base, with 17 bases between. CDR1 MNHEY and CDR2 SVGEGT come from the germline V gene. CDR3 DNA: TGTGCCAGCAGTAAACCCTCCCTGCACGCGAACACTGAAGCTTTCTTT. Its protein product is CASSKPSLHANTEAFF.